The 16 T cell receptor beta chains in this list originate from one sample, sequenced in a study of blood T cells in healthy people across ages. A J-beta primer mix and a sample-barcoded 5' primer were used in a second PCR of roughly 6 to 12 cycles. TCRdb reanalysed the 5' RACE reads using MiXCR and keeps one entry per CDR3 protein. The repertoire includes approximately 2,000,000 distinct CDR3 sequences, around 42% of them detected once, and 23% sits in the top ten. Sequenced sample: blood. These receptors were obtained from a human donor in good health.

This clonotype has a single count. This chain uses TRBV7-2 with TRBJ1-5, with 9 bases that match TRBD1. After removal of 4 bases from V and 6 bases from J, the junction contained 4 bases not matched to a gene. The length of the CDR3 is 14 residues. CDR1 and CDR2 from the germline V gene are SGHTA and FQGNSA. The CDR3 nucleotides are TGTGCCAGCAGCTCGCACAGGGGGCGTCAGCCCCAGCATTTT. Amino acid sequence: CASSSHRGRQPQHF.

The rearrangement joins TRBV4-3 to TRBJ2-1; 8 bases are shared with TRBD2. This CDR3 is built from 17 residues. The J segment lost 7 bases and the V segment lost 0 bases, leaving 11 bases of the junction unmatched. The germline gives CDR1 LGHNA, CDR2 YSLEER. The CDR3 spells CASSQELTGGHWNEQFF. CDR3 in DNA: TGCGCCAGCAGCCAAGAATTAACGGGGGGGCATTGGAATGAGCAGTTCTTC.

The V call is TRBV20-1, the J call TRBJ2-4; TRBD2 matches at 15 bases. CDR1 is DFQATT, CDR2 SNEGSKA, per germline (reference sequence). V shed 6 bases, J shed 7 bases, and the junction held 7 bases outside the gene matches. The length of the CDR3 is 15 residues. CDR3: CSATGTSGGRNIQYF. In DNA, the CDR3 is TGCAGTGCCACCGGGACTAGCGGGGGGAGGAACATTCAGTACTTC.

This chain connects TRBV3-1 to TRBJ2-3, with D unclear. Germline loops: CDR1 LGHDT, CDR2 YNNKEL (reference sequence). The V gene lost 3 bases and the J gene lost 2 bases, with 15 bases spanning the gap. CDR3 length equals 16 residues. The CDR3 loop reads CASSHFSSLHTDTQYF. CDR3 in DNA: TGTGCCAGCAGCCACTTCTCTAGTCTTCACACAGATACGCAGTATTTT.

This clonotype occurred a few times. The rearrangement links TRBV29-1 to TRBJ1-1; tentative D call: TRBD1 (5 bases). CDR1 SQVTM and CDR2 ANQGSEA come from the germline V gene. Trimming pared 3 bases from V and 5 bases from J, leaving 16 bases between. The CDR3 runs to 14 residues. The CDR3 region is CSVDPYEGRTEAFF. The CDR3 nucleotides are TGCAGCGTTGACCCCTACGAGGGGAGGACTGAAGCTTTCTTT. Drawing the rest from reference TRBV29-1 and TRBJ1-1, the complete variable domain is SAVISQKPSRDICQRGTSLTIQCQVDSQVTMMFWYRQQPGQSLTLIATANQGSEATYESGFVIDKFPISRPNLTFSTLTVSNMSPEDSSIYLCSVDPYEGRTEAFFGQGTRLTVV.

Regarding this clonotype: A much bigger clone sits one base away, suggesting this may be a read error. This chain joins TRBV7-9 and TRBJ1-4; D is possibly TRBD1 (5 bases). CDR1 SEHNR and CDR2 FQNEAQ come from the germline V gene (reference sequence). This CDR3 has 14 amino acids. The DNA for the CDR3 is TGTTCCAGCAGCAGGGCCGCAACTAATGAAAAACTGTTTTTT. It specifies CSSSRAATNEKLFF.

This clonotype was seen only a few times. This rearrangement joins TRBV6-5 to TRBJ2-5; D may be TRBD2 (5 bases). The CDR3 runs to 15 residues. Germline V CDR1 and CDR2: MNHEY, SVGAGI. V lost 1 base and J 1 base, leaving 10 bases between the germline ends. This CDR3 reads CASSYLTRGQETQYF. In DNA, the CDR3 is TGTGCCAGCAGTTACTTGACTCGGGGCCAAGAGACCCAGTACTTC.

The chain joins TRBV29-1 to TRBJ2-7, with D perhaps being TRBD1 or TRBD2 (5 bases each). The V gene lost 7 bases and the J gene lost 3 bases, with 16 bases spanning the gap. CDR1 and CDR2 from the germline V gene are SQVTM and ANQGSEA. The CDR3 extends over 13 amino acids. CDR3 DNA: TGCAGCGCCCTTGGGGGTAGTAACTACGAGCAGTACTTC. Its translation: CSALGGSNYEQYF.

This clonotype was detected only a few times. This chain links TRBV6-5 with TRBJ2-1; 10 bases line up with TRBD2. There are 16 residues in the CDR3. V gave up 5 bases and J gave up 1 base; unmatched junction bases: 5. Per germline, CDR1 MNHEY and CDR2 SVGAGI. Written as DNA, the CDR3 is TGTGCCAGCAGTATCACTAGCGGGGAATCCTACAATGAGCAGTTCTTC. Its protein is CASSITSGESYNEQFF.

The V and J genes are TRBV3-1 and TRBJ2-2; D gene uncertain. The germline gives CDR1 LGHDT, CDR2 YNNKEL (reference sequence). V lost 7 bases, J lost 0 bases, and 9 bases lay in between. The CDR3 loop spans 14 amino acids. Written as DNA, the CDR3 is TGTGCCAGCACCCGTTTCTCGAACACCGGGGAGCTGTTTTTT. As protein: CASTRFSNTGELFF.

The genes are TRBV6-2 or TRBV6-3 and TRBJ1-1; D uncertain. The V and J ends lost 2 bases and 6 bases respectively, with 10 bases between them. The CDR3 length is 13 residues. CDR1 is MNHEY, CDR2 SVGEGT, per germline. The CDR3 sequence: CASSYQELAEAFF. The CDR3 DNA sequence: TGTGCCAGCAGTTACCAGGAGTTAGCTGAAGCTTTCTTT.

The chain combines TRBV20-1 with TRBJ1-5; no clear D gene. This CDR3 spans 15 amino acids. The V and J ends lost 0 bases and 0 bases respectively, with 9 bases between them. Germline V gene sequence: CDR1 DFQATT, CDR2 SNEGSKA (reference sequence). CDR3 nucleotide sequence: TGCAGTGCTAGAGATGAACGGAATAGCAATCAGCCCCAGCATTTT. Translated: CSARDERNSNQPQHF.

This clonotype was observed a handful of times. The chain carries TRBV11-1 and TRBJ1-2; TRBD1 aligns across 7 bases. CDR1 and CDR2 from the germline V gene are SGHAT and FQDESV (reference sequence). CDR3 length equals 13 residues. J lost 6 bases, V lost 5 bases, and 6 bases had no gene match. The CDR3 DNA sequence: TGTGCCAGCAGCCGGGGGGACAGCCATGGCTACACCTTC. Translation gives CASSRGDSHGYTF.

The rearrangement links TRBV4-3 to TRBJ2-7, with D unresolved. V was trimmed by 2 bases and J by 6 bases, leaving 17 bases between them. CDR3 length: 15 amino acids. Germline assignment: CDR1 LGHNA and CDR2 YSLEER. The CDR3 reads CASSQRSSRRAEQYF. In nucleotides, the CDR3 is TGCGCCAGCAGCCAACGCAGCAGTAGACGCGCCGAGCAGTACTTC.

This clonotype showed up just a few times. V usage is TRBV7-9 and J usage is TRBJ2-3; TRBD1 matches 7 bases. Germline V lookup: CDR1 SEHNR, CDR2 FQNEAQ (reference sequence). Trimming cost V 2 bases and J 2 bases; bases outside gene matches: 7. The CDR3 spans 16 residues. Here the CDR3 DNA reads TGTGCCAGCAGCTTACAAGGACAGGTTTACACAGATACGCAGTATTTT. Protein sequence: CASSLQGQVYTDTQYF.

This clonotype was observed a handful of times. The genes are TRBV25-1 and TRBJ1-2, with D hard to call. V shed 4 bases and J shed 7 bases, with 10 bases lying between them. The CDR3 is made up of 12 amino acids. Germline assignment: CDR1 MGHDK and CDR2 SYGVNS. CDR3 sequence: CASSGLVFGYTF. For the CDR3, the DNA is TGTGCCAGCAGTGGCCTGGTTTTTGGCTACACCTTC.